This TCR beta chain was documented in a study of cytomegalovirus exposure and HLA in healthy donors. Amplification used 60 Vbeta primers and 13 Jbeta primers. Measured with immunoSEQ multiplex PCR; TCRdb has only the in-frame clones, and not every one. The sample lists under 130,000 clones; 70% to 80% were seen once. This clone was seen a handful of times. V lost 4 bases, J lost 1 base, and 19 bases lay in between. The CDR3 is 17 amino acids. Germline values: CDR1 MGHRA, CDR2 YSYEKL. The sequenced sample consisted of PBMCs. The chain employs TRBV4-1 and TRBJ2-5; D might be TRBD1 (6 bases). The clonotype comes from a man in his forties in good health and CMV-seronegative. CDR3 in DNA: TGCGCCAGCAGCCGCCTTGAAAGGACAGCGAGCCAAGAGACCCAGTACTTC. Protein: CASSRLERTASQETQYF.